The text below deals with one T cell receptor (beta chain). The antigen remains undetermined. Assay used: immunoSEQ multiplex PCR; TCRdb lists only in-frame clones, some missing. The sample holds tens of thousands of clones, 65% to 85% seen once. V dropped 5 bases and J dropped 0 bases, with 17 bases sitting between them. The V gene's germline CDR1 is MNHEY and CDR2 SMNVEV (reference sequence). The CDR3 loop spans 16 amino acids. This sample is part of a study of T cell responses to AZD1222 COVID-19 vaccine. Study outcomes and limitations: Spike-specific TCR breadth and depth both grew after two AZD1222 doses. Targeting of unmutated variant regions was reportedly seen in nearly half of spike-specific TCRs. The number of AZD1222 recipients seropositive at baseline was only six. No day 14 peak samples; only post-peak repertoires were characterized.

The genes are TRBV27 and TRBJ2-7; D uncertain. The TCR originated in an adult who received the AZD1222 COVID-19 vaccine. Source: peripheral blood, taken 28 days after the second AZD1222 dose. The CDR3 coding sequence is TGTGCCAGCAGTGCGCCCGGTGCGCCGGACTCCTACGAGCAGTACTTC. Its translation is CASSAPGAPDSYEQYF.